This TCR beta chain stems from a study of blood T cell repertoires in COVID-19. Overall study: Some COVID-19 samples were acute and others convalescent; all came from the United States, Italy and Spain. The cDNA or gDNA used as material had been derived from T cells, B-cell-depleted T cells, or PBMCs.

In the original analysis: Cell counts per sample came from amplifying reference gene primers. The table came from immunoSEQ multiplex PCR; TCRdb's copy has only in-frame clones and leaves some out. That table supplies the V and J calls and clone size; D and trimming were determined from the DNA. The sample has around 130,000 clones, about 86% seen once. This clonotype was obtained from a human donor in a cohort sampled during active COVID-19. Sequences were obtained from peripheral blood.

Here the CDR3 DNA reads TGTGCCAGCAGCCGTTCTGGGGCCAACGTCCTGACTTTC. Amino acids: CASSRSGANVLTF. The chain is built from TRBV6-5 and TRBJ2-6, with D unclear. Looked up from germline, CDR1 is MNHEY and CDR2 is SVGAGI. The CDR3 totals 13 residues. The V end was cut by 6 bases, the J end by 1 base, with 4 bases between.